Presented here are 22 T cell receptor beta chains from one specimen sequenced in a study of T cell responses to AZD1222 COVID-19 vaccine. Profiling relied on immunoSEQ multiplex PCR, and the TCRdb table lists in-frame clones only, not all of them. Of 110,000 or so clones in the sample, more than 85% are singletons; the top ten hold 4% to 5.5%. The material sequenced was peripheral blood, taken on day 0 of AZD1222 vaccination. The receptors shown here come from an adult in good health.

This sequence joins TRBV27 and TRBJ2-7; 11 bases fit TRBD2. V lost 6 bases to trimming and J lost 3 bases; unmatched junction nucleotides: 1. CDR3 length: 13 amino acids. From germline, CDR1 is MNHEY and CDR2 SMNVEV (reference sequence). The CDR3 DNA is TGTGCCAGCAGGCTAGCGGGGGGCTACGAGCAGTACTTC. Translated, it gives CASRLAGGYEQYF.

This clone is a singleton in its sample. This rearrangement joins TRBV9 to TRBJ1-4; D is uncertain. Trimming left V 6 bases short and J 7 bases short, with 13 bases between. CDR1 and CDR2 (germline): SGDLS, YYNGEE. The CDR3 is made up of 13 amino acids. The CDR3: CASIFKSGEKLFF. The CDR3 DNA sequence: TGTGCCAGCATCTTTAAAAGCGGTGAAAAACTGTTTTTT.

This chain joins TRBV5-8 and TRBJ2-3; no clear D. The CDR3 has 16 amino acids. The germline gives CDR1 SGHTS, CDR2 YDEGEE. V was shortened by 4 bases and J by 8 bases, with 23 bases between the two germline ends. The CDR3 DNA follows: TGTGCCAGCAGCCCCCCTTGGGTTAGCACACCCGGTACGCAGTATTTT. Translated, it gives CASSPPWVSTPGTQYF.

The chain has TRBV5-1 and TRBJ2-7; D remains unclear. CDR3 size: 19 residues. V was shortened by 0 bases and J by 2 bases, with 24 bases between the two germline ends. The V gene's germline CDR1 is SGHRS and CDR2 YFSETQ. CDR3 coding DNA: TGCGCCAGCAGCTTGGACCCTTTTACTCGCCTACCTCCTACCTACGAGCAGTACTTC. This translates into CASSLDPFTRLPPTYEQYF. Using reference TRBV5-1 and TRBJ2-7 for the parts outside the CDR3, the full variable domain is KAGVTQTPRYLIKTRGQQVTLSCSPISGHRSVSWYQQTPGQGLQFLFEYFSETQRNKGNFPGRFSGRQFSNSRSEMNVSTLELGDSALYLCASSLDPFTRLPPTYEQYFGPGTRLTVT.

V and J are TRBV6-2 or TRBV6-3 and TRBJ1-5; TRBD1 matches at 7 bases. With V trimmed by 2 bases and J by 3 bases, 1 base remained unmatched. Per the germline V gene, CDR1 is MNHEY and CDR2 is SVGEGT. The CDR3 extends over 14 amino acids. The CDR3 here is CASSYTGDNQPQHF. CDR3 nucleotide sequence: TGTGCCAGCAGTTACACAGGGGACAATCAGCCCCAGCATTTT.

This clone was counted a single time. The gene calls are TRBV27 and TRBJ1-1, with TRBD1 matching 10 bases. After removal of 4 bases from V and 8 bases from J, the junction contained 10 bases not matched to a gene. In germline, CDR1 is MNHEY, CDR2 SMNVEV (reference sequence). This CDR3 contains 15 residues. The CDR3 protein is CASSSPGTGVNEAFF. For the CDR3, the DNA is TGTGCCAGCAGTTCCCCCGGGACAGGGGTAAACGAAGCTTTCTTT.

This chain connects TRBV6-6 to TRBJ1-2; D is undetermined. Between the trimmed V and J ends, which lost 5 bases and 7 bases, there was a span of 20 bases. The germline CDR1 and CDR2 sequences are MNHNY and SVGAGI (reference sequence). The length of the CDR3 is 15 residues. CDR3 in DNA: TGTGCCAGCAGTCCACCCCCCAAAAGGAATGGTGGCTACACCTTC. Translating gives CASSPPPKRNGGYTF.

V is TRBV7-9 and J is TRBJ1-5; 7 nucleotides line up with TRBD1. The CDR3 extends over 13 amino acids. V dropped 6 bases and J dropped 2; count of bases not matched to a gene: 1. Germline CDR1 and CDR2: SEHNR and FQNEAQ (reference sequence). CDR3 amino acids: CASSTGGNQPQHF. CDR3 nucleotides: TGTGCCAGCAGTACAGGGGGCAATCAGCCCCAGCATTTT.

The gene calls are TRBV6-5 and TRBJ1-1; no clear D gene. The CDR3 spans 15 residues. Germline V gene sequence: CDR1 MNHEY, CDR2 SVGAGI. The ends were cut back, 4 bases at V and 1 base at J, with 13 bases in the middle. The CDR3 DNA sequence: TGTGCCAGCAGTTTTCAAGCCTACGGGAACACTGAAGCTTTCTTT. Protein product: CASSFQAYGNTEAFF.

The chain joins TRBV28 to TRBJ2-1, with 12 bases matching TRBD2. This CDR3 spans 15 amino acids. Trimming cost V 5 bases and J 10 bases; bases outside gene matches: 9. Germline CDR1 is MDHEN and CDR2 is SYDVKM. The CDR3 coding sequence is TGTGCCAGCAGTCCACGGACTAGCGGGGCGGGAGAGCAGTTCTTC. It codes for CASSPRTSGAGEQFF.

The rearrangement uses TRBV4-3 and TRBJ1-5; D uncertain. V shed 0 bases and J shed 5 bases, with 8 bases lying between them. CDR3 size: 14 residues. Per the germline V gene, CDR1 is LGHNA and CDR2 is YSLEER. The DNA for the CDR3 is TGCGCCAGCAGCCAAGAATGGGGAGATCAGCCCCAGCATTTT. Its translation: CASSQEWGDQPQHF.

This chain links TRBV12-3 or TRBV12-4 with TRBJ2-2, with D unclear. With 2 bases removed from V and 6 bases from J, the gap between germline ends came to 7 bases. The CDR3 length is 13 residues. CDR3 sequence reads: CASSLQAPGELFF. CDR3 DNA: TGTGCCAGCAGTTTACAGGCCCCCGGGGAGCTGTTTTTT.

V is TRBV3-1 (or the pseudogene TRBV3-2) and J is TRBJ1-4, with D hard to call. V lost 4 bases, J lost 0 bases, and 6 bases lay in between. Germline CDR1 LGHDT, CDR2 YNNKEL (reference sequence). This CDR3 region has 14 residues. The CDR3 coding sequence is TGTGCCAGCAGCCTCCATGCAACTAATGAAAAACTGTTTTTT. Translating it yields CASSLHATNEKLFF.

V gene TRBV5-6 combines with J gene TRBJ2-2; TRBD2 might be the D (6 bases). CDR1 SGHDT and CDR2 YYEEEE come from the germline V gene. The ends were cut back, 5 bases at V and 5 bases at J, with 7 bases in the middle. This CDR3 comprises 12 residues. CDR3 in DNA: TGTGCCAGCAGACGGGGGACCGGGGAGCTGTTTTTT. It yields the protein CASRRGTGELFF.

The genes are TRBV7-2 and TRBJ1-1; D not resolved. Germline lookup yields CDR1 SGHTA and CDR2 FQGNSA. This CDR3 has 15 residues. Trimming shortened V by 4 bases and J by 0 bases, and 12 bases separated the two germline ends. The CDR3 region has the DNA TGTGCCAGCAGCTCTCCCCCCACAGTGAACACTGAAGCTTTCTTT. It encodes CASSSPPTVNTEAFF.

The chain joins TRBV7-9 to TRBJ1-5; TRBD1 is a possible D gene (6 bases). V lost 5 bases to trimming and J lost 6 bases, with 14 bases between them. CDR1 and CDR2 (germline): SEHNR, FQNEAQ (reference sequence). The CDR3 extends over 14 amino acids. CDR3 in DNA: TGTGCCAGCAGCCGGCAGGGGACGGCTCAGCCCCAGCATTTT. Amino acids: CASSRQGTAQPQHF.

The CDR3 protein is CASSSRGGFYNEQFF. The CDR3 nucleotides read TGTGCCAGCAGTTCCAGGGGGGGGTTTTACAATGAGCAGTTCTTC. The chain has TRBV6-5 and TRBJ2-1, with D perhaps given as TRBD1 or TRBD2 (7 bases each). CDR1 is MNHEY and CDR2 is SVGAGI in the germline V gene. The CDR3 covers 15 residues. With 4 bases removed from V and 4 bases from J, the gap between germline ends came to 14 bases.

The chain carries TRBV30 and TRBJ1-2; 7 nucleotides agree with TRBD1. Per germline, CDR1 GTSNPN and CDR2 SVGIG (reference sequence). Losses at the gene ends were 3 bases for V and 5 bases for J; bases not matched to a gene: 12. The CDR3 extends over 15 amino acids. Here the CDR3 reads CAWSVKGARGYGYTF. CDR3 nucleotides: TGTGCCTGGAGCGTAAAGGGGGCGCGAGGGTATGGCTACACCTTC.

V and J are TRBV12-3 or TRBV12-4 and TRBJ1-1; D is undetermined. Trimming took off 3 bases at V and 0 bases at J, with 5 bases between the two ends. CDR3 length: 13 residues. The CDR3 nucleotides are TGTGCCAGCAGTTTCAGTATGAACACTGAAGCTTTCTTT. Translation: CASSFSMNTEAFF.

The rearrangement uses TRBV19 and TRBJ1-1; D is unresolved. CDR1 and CDR2 (germline): LNHDA, SQIVND (reference sequence). The CDR3 contains 14 residues. The ends were cut back, 1 base at V and 1 base at J, with 7 bases in the middle. The CDR3 DNA reads as TGTGCCAGTAGTATAGGAGACGAGAACACTGAAGCTTTCTTT. Encoded protein: CASSIGDENTEAFF.

Sample share makes this clone medium-sized. This rearrangement joins TRBV19 to TRBJ1-5; a weak D match, TRBD1 (6 bases). Germline values: CDR1 LNHDA, CDR2 SQIVND (reference sequence). The V and J ends lost 2 bases and 5 bases respectively, with 13 bases between them. The CDR3 has 15 amino acids. The CDR3 loop is CASSIFHRVYQPQHF. CDR3 in DNA: TGTGCCAGTAGTATATTTCACAGGGTGTATCAGCCCCAGCATTTT.

J is TRBJ1-2 and V is TRBV9; D is undetermined. Germline V gives CDR1 SGDLS, CDR2 YYNGEE. This CDR3 contains 13 residues. V lost 1 base to trimming and J lost 2 bases, with 6 bases between them. The CDR3 protein is CASSVKGNYGYTF. The CDR3 coding sequence is TGTGCCAGCAGCGTAAAGGGAAACTATGGCTACACCTTC.